A selection of T cell receptor beta chains follows, all from one sample in a study of Graves' ophthalmopathy and Graves' hyperthyroidism. A single record per CDR3 protein comes from TCRdb applying MiXCR to the multiplex PCR reads. The data show roughly 480,000 distinct CDR3 sequences, roughly 14% seen once. The sequencing sample was made of blood. Source of these receptors: a woman aged 25 to 39 with Graves' ophthalmopathy. The CDR3 runs from the conserved cysteine through the conserved F or W. D genes are given only for firm matches.

j_call | v_call | d_call | cdr3_aa
TRBJ2-7 | TRBV4-1 | - | CASSPAATDSYEQYF
TRBJ2-7 | TRBV6-1 | - | CASSEAGYSNSYEQYF
TRBJ2-7 | TRBV7-9 | - | CASSNRQAYEQYF
TRBJ2-7 | TRBV5-1 | - | CASSLLPRRQNPFYEQYF
TRBJ2-5 | TRBV2 | - | CASNQFGHQETQYF
TRBJ2-7 | TRBV11-1 | TRBD1 | CASSFTKDRGRVVYEQYF
TRBJ1-1 | TRBV18 | - | CASSPQTTDMNTEAFF
TRBJ2-7 | TRBV6-2/TRBV6-3 | - | CASSYGRIYSYEQYF
TRBJ2-5 | TRBV5-1 | - | CASSPGVGAETQYF
TRBJ2-7 | TRBV7-8 | - | CASSLATTYEQYF
TRBJ2-7 | TRBV2 | - | CASLGGYEQYF
TRBJ1-1 | TRBV7-3 | - | CASSHKGNGLDEAFF
TRBJ1-5 | TRBV10-3 | - | CAISEIGVGQPQHF
TRBJ2-2 | TRBV30 | TRBD2 | CAWSAAGTNTGELFF
TRBJ1-2 | TRBV24-1 | - | CATSDSGIYGYTF
TRBJ1-6 | TRBV7-2 | TRBD1 | CASRVGGGSYNSPLHF
TRBJ2-5 | TRBV4-1 | TRBD2 | CASSHHPLGTSGQETQYF
TRBJ2-5 | TRBV12-5 | TRBD2 | CASGLGTSGEETQYF
TRBJ2-7 | TRBV5-1 | - | CASSLEGGVFEQYF
TRBJ2-2 | TRBV5-1 | - | CASSLGEGPTGELFF
TRBJ1-6 | TRBV6-5 | TRBD1 | CASSYPGTGVLPLHF
TRBJ2-5 | TRBV12-3/TRBV12-4 | - | CASSTGARRETQYF
TRBJ2-7 | TRBV27 | - | CASSHRDVSYEQYF
TRBJ2-2 | TRBV5-1 | - | CASSLGSGRGSGELFF
TRBJ2-7 | TRBV12-3/TRBV12-4 | TRBD1 | CASSPYSGQGVYEQYF
TRBJ1-6 | TRBV6-2/TRBV6-3 | - | CASSTDPFTLHF
TRBJ2-5 | TRBV7-6 | - | CASSPGLLIQTQYF
TRBJ2-7 | TRBV11-2 | TRBD1 | CASSLDLQGVRNEQYF